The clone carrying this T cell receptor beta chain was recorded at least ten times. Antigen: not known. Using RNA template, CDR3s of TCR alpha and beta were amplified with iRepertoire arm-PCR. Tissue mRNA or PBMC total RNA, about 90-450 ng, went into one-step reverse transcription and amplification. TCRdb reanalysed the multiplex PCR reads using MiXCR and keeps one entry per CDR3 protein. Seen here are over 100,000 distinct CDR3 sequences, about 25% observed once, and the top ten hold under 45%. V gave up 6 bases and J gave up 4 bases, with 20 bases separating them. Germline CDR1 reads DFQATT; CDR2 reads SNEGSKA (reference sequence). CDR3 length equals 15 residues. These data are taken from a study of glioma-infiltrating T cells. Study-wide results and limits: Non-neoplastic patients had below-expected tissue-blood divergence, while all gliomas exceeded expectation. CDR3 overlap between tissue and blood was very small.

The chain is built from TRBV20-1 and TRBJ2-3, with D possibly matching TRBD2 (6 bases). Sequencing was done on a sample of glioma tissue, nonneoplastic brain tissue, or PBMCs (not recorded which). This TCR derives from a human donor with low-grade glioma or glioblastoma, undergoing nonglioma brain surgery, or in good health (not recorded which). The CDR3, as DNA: TGCAGTGCCCTCCCGGGACTGCGGAGTGCAGATACGCAGTATTTT. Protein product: CSALPGLRSADTQYF.